This T cell receptor beta chain was recorded in a study of blood T cell repertoires in COVID-19. Overall study: T cells, B-cell-depleted T cells, or PBMCs supplied cDNA or gDNA.

Residents of about two dozen US areas, aged about 18 to 89 years, made up the participants. Among Cohort 3 donors, those recovered had two negative PCRs, clearance, or symptom resolution. Authors' analysis steps: Scientists estimated how many nucleated cells there were by amplifying reference gene primers. This table comes from immunoSEQ multiplex PCR, and its TCRdb copy is limited to in-frame clones, with some not included. That table supplies the V and J calls and clone size; D and trimming were determined from the DNA. The table has 150,000 to 200,000 clones, more than 75% seen once; the top ten hold roughly 7%. The receptor was derived from a woman aged 50 to 65 who had recovered from COVID-19. Source material: PBMCs or T cells enriched from blood (not recorded which).

Written as DNA, the CDR3 is TGTGCCAGCAGGGGGGACACGACTGAAGCTTTCTTT. Amino acids: CASRGDTTEAFF. This chain links TRBV2 with TRBJ1-1, with D tentatively TRBD1 (6 bases). This CDR3 is 12 amino acids long. Trimming cost V 6 bases and J 5 bases, with 10 bases left between them. CDR1 is SNHLY and CDR2 is FYNNEI in the germline V gene.